The entry below gives a single T cell receptor (beta chain) sequence along with its context. The record originates from a study of shared clonotypes between healthy human individuals. The CDR3 runs 16 residues. Looked up from germline, CDR1 is SGHKS and CDR2 is YYEKEE (reference sequence). V was cut by 3 bases and J by 4 bases, with 20 bases left in between. The table came from immunoSEQ multiplex PCR; TCRdb's copy has only in-frame clones and leaves some out. The sample contains 550,000 to 800,000 clones, 90% of which appear only once. This receptor was obtained from a man younger than 35 in good health. Some clones in this sample may be carry-over from other donors' samples. Sequencing was done on a sample of memory CD8+ T cells from PBMCs. The subset was: CD45RO+ cells pooled with CCR7-negative TemRA cells. The V and J genes are TRBV5-5 and TRBJ2-7; TRBD1 or TRBD2 may be the D gene (5 bases each). Here the CDR3 reads CASSSDEAGTSYEQYF. CDR3 nucleotide sequence: TGTGCCAGCAGCTCCGATGAGGCAGGGACCAGTTACGAGCAGTACTTC.